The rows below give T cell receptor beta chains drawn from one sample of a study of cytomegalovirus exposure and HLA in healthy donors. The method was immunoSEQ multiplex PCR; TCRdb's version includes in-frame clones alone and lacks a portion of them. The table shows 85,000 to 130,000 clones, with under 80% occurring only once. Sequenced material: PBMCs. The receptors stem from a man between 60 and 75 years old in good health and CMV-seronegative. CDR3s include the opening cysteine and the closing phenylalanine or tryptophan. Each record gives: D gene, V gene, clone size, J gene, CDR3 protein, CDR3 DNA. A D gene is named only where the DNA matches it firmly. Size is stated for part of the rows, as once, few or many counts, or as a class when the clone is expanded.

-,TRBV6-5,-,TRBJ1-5,CASSYTQGVSQPQHF,TGTGCCAGCAGTTACACGCAGGGTGTGAGTCAGCCCCAGCATTTT
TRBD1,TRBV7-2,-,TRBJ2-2,CASSYLGTGYGELFF,TGTGCCAGCAGCTACCTCGGGACAGGGTATGGGGAGCTGTTTTTT
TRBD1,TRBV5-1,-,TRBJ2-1,CASSFTARGNSYNEQFF,TGCGCCAGCAGCTTTACGGCCAGGGGGAATTCCTACAATGAGCAGTTCTTC
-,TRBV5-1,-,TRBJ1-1,CASSRGLNYEAFF,TGCGCCAGCAGCCGGGGACTGAACTATGAAGCTTTCTTT
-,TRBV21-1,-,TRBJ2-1,CASSKGSTYNEQFF,TGTGCCAGCAGCAAAGGGAGCACCTACAATGAGCAGTTCTTC
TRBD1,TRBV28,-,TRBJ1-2,CASSNTGGGNGYTF,TGTGCCAGCAGCAACACAGGGGGCGGGAATGGCTACACCTTC
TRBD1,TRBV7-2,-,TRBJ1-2,CASSRTGDYGYTF,TGTGCCAGCAGTCGTACAGGGGACTATGGCTACACCTTC
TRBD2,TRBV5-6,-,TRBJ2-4,CASSLTSVAKNIQYF,TGTGCCAGCAGCTTGACTAGCGTGGCCAAAAACATTCAGTACTTC
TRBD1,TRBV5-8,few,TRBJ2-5,CASSRDRVMRETQYF,TGTGCCAGCAGCAGGGACAGGGTTATGCGTGAGACCCAGTACTTC
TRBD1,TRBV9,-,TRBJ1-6,CASSLRTGNNSPLHF,TGTGCCAGCAGCCTAAGGACAGGGAACAATTCACCCCTCCACTTT
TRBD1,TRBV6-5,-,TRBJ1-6,CASRDSFVLNSPLHF,TGTGCCAGCCGGGACAGTTTCGTATTAAATTCACCCCTCCACTTT
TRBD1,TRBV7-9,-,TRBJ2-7,CASSLDRVSNEQYF,TGTGCCAGCAGCTTGGACAGGGTCAGTAACGAGCAGTACTTC
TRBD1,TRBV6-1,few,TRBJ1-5,CASSFGQGNQPQHF,TGTGCCAGCAGCTTCGGACAGGGGAATCAGCCCCAGCATTTT
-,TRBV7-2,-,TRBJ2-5,CASSAGLPRETQYF,TGTGCCAGCAGCGCGGGACTCCCCCGGGAGACCCAGTACTTC
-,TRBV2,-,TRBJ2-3,CASNPGSLDTQYF,TGTGCCAGCAACCCGGGGAGCTTAGATACGCAGTATTTT
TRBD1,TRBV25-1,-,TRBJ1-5,CASSEFGRGMCQPQHF,TGTGCCAGCAGTGAATTCGGCAGGGGGATGTGTCAGCCCCAGCATTTT
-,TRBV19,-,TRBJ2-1,CASSIWGVENEQFF,TGTGCCAGTAGTATATGGGGGGTGGAAAATGAGCAGTTCTTC
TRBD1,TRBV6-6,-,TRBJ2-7,CASSSQGYEQYF,TGTGCCAGCAGTTCACAGGGGTACGAGCAGTACTTC
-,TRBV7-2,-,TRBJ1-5,CASSSGHYNQPQHF,TGTGCCAGCAGCTCAGGACACTACAATCAGCCCCAGCATTTT
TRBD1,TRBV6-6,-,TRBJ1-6,CASRGQGLRDSPLHF,TGTGCCAGCAGGGGACAGGGGCTTAGGGATTCACCCCTCCACTTT
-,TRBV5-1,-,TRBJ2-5,CASSNGPSGRETQYF,TGCGCCAGCAGTAATGGACCGAGCGGCAGGGAGACCCAGTACTTC
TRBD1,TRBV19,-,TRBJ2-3,CASSIPRDRGFGDTQYF,TGTGCCAGTAGTATACCTCGGGACAGGGGATTCGGAGATACGCAGTATTTT
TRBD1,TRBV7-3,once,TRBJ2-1,CASSLGTGASSYNEQFF,TGTGCCAGCAGCTTAGGGACAGGGGCGAGCTCCTACAATGAGCAGTTCTTC
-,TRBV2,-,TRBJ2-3,CATQYLSTDTQYF,TGTGCCACCCAGTACCTTTCCACAGATACGCAGTATTTT
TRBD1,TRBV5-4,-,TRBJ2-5,CASRADRAQETQYF,TGTGCCAGCAGAGCGGACAGGGCCCAAGAGACCCAGTACTTC
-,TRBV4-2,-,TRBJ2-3,CASSQGSSGSTDTQYF,TGTGCCAGCAGCCAAGGGTCGAGCGGTAGCACAGATACGCAGTATTTT